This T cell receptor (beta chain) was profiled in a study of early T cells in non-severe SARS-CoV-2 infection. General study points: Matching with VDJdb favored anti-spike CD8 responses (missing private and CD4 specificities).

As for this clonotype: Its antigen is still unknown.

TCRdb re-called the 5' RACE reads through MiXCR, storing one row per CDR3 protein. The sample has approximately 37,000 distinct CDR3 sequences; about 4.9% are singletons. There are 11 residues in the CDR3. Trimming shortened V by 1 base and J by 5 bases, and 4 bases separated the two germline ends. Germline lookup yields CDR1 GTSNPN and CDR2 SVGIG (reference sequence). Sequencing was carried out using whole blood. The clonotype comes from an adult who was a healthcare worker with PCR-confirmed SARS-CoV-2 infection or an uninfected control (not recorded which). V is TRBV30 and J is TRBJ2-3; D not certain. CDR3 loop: CAWSGLDTQYF. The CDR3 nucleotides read TGTGCCTGGAGTGGGCTAGATACGCAGTATTTT.